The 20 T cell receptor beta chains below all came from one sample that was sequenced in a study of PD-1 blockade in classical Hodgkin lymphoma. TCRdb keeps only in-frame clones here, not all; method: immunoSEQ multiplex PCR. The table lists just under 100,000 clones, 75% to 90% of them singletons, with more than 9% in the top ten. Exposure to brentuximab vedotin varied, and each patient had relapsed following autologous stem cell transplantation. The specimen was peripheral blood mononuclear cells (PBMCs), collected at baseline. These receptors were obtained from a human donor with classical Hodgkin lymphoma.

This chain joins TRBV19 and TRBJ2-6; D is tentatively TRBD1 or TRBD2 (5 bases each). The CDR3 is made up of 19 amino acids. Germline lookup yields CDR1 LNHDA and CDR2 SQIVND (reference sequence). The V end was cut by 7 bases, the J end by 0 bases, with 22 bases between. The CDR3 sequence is CASTHSGPGRGSGANVLTF. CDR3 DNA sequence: TGTGCCAGTACCCATTCAGGTCCGGGACGTGGCTCTGGGGCCAACGTCCTGACTTTC.

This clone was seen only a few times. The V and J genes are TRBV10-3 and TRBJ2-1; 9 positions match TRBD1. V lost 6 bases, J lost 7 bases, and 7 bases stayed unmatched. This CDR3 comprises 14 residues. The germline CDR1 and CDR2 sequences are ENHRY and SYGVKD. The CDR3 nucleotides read TGTGCCATCAGGGACCGGGACAGGGCTAATGAGCAGTTCTTC. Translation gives CAIRDRDRANEQFF.

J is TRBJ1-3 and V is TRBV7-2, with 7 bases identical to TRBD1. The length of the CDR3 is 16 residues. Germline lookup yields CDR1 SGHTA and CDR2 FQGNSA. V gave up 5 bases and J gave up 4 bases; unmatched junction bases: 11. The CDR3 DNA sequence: TGTGCCAGCAGCGCTCGACAGGGCAAATCGGGAAACACCATATATTTT. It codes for CASSARQGKSGNTIYF.

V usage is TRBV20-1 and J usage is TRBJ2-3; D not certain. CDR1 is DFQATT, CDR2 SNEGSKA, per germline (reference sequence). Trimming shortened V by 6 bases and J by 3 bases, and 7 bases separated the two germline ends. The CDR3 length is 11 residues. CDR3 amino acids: CSAAETDTQYF. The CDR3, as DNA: TGCAGTGCCGCTGAGACAGATACGCAGTATTTT.

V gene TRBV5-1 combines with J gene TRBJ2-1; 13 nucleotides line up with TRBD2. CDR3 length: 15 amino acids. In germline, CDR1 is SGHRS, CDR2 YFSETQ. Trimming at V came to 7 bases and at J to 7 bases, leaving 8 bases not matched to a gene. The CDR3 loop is CASAWTSGRGNEQFF. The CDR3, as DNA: TGCGCCAGCGCCTGGACTAGCGGGAGAGGAAATGAGCAGTTCTTC. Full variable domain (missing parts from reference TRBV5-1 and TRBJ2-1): KAGVTQTPRYLIKTRGQQVTLSCSPISGHRSVSWYQQTPGQGLQFLFEYFSETQRNKGNFPGRFSGRQFSNSRSEMNVSTLELGDSALYLCASAWTSGRGNEQFFGPGTRLTVL.

CDR3 DNA: TGTGCCAGTAGCCCCGGTACGGGACTAGCGGGGACTAGCACAGATACGCAGTATTTT. As protein: CASSPGTGLAGTSTDTQYF. This chain uses TRBV19 with TRBJ2-3; TRBD2 aligns across 13 bases. V was clipped by 6 bases and J by 0 bases; unmatched bases: 12. Germline values: CDR1 LNHDA, CDR2 SQIVND (reference sequence). The CDR3 length is 19 residues.

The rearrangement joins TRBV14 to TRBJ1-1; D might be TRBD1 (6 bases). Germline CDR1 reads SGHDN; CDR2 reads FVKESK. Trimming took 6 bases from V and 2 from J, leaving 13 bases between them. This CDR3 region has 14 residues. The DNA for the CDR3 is TGTGCCAGCAGGAAGGGGGGGGGAAACACTGAAGCTTTCTTT. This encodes CASRKGGGNTEAFF.

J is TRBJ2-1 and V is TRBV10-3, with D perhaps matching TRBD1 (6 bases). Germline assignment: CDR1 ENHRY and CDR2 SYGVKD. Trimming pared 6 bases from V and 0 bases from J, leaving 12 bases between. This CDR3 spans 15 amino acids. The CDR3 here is CAISYDRSSYNEQFF. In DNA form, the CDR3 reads TGTGCCATCAGCTATGACAGGAGCTCCTACAATGAGCAGTTCTTC.

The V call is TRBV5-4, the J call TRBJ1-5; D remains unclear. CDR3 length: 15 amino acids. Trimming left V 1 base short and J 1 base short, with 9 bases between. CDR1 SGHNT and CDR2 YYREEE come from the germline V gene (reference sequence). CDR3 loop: CASSLFPESNQPQHF. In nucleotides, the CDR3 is TGTGCCAGCAGCTTGTTTCCGGAGAGCAATCAGCCCCAGCATTTT.

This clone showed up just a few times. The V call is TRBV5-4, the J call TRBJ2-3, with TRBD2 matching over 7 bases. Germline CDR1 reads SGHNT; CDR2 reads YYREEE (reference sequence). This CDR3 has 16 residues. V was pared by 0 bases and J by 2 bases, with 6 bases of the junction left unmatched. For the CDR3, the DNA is TGTGCCAGCAGCTTGGTTGGCGGGAGCGCCACAGATACGCAGTATTTT. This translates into CASSLVGGSATDTQYF.

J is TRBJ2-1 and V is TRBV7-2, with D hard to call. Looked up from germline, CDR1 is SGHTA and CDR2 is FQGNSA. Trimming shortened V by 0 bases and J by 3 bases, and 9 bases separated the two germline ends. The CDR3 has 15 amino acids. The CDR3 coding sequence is TGTGCCAGCAGCTTAGCGGCGGCGATCTACAATGAGCAGTTCTTC. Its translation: CASSLAAAIYNEQFF.

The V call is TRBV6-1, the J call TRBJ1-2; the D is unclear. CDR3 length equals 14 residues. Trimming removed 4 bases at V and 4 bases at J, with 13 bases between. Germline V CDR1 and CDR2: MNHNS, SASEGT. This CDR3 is CASSVGIRPYGYTF. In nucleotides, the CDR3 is TGTGCCAGCAGTGTGGGAATACGACCCTATGGCTACACCTTC.

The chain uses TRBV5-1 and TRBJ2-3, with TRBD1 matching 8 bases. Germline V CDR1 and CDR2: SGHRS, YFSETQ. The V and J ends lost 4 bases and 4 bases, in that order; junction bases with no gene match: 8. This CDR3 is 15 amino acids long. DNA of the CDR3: TGCGCCAGCAGCCGGACAGGGACGACCGCAGATACGCAGTATTTT. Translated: CASSRTGTTADTQYF.

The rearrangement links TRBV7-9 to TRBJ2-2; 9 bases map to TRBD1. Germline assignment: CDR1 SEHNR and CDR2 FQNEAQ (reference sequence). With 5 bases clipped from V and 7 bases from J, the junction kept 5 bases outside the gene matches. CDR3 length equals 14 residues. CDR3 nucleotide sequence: TGTGCCAGCAGCGTACGGACAGGGGACGGGGAGCTGTTTTTT. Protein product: CASSVRTGDGELFF.

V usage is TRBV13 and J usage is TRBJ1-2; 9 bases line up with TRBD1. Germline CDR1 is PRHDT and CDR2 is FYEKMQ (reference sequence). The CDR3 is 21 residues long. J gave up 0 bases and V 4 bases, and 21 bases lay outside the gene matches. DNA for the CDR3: TGTGCCAGCAGCTACCCCCCCTCCGGGACAGGGCGCCACGGAGCTAACTATGGCTACACCTTC. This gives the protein CASSYPPSGTGRHGANYGYTF.

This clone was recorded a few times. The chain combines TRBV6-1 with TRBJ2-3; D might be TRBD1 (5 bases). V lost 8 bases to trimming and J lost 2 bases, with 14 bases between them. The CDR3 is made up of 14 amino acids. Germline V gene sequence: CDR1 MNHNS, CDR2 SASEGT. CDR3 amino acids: CASQGNRLTDTQYF. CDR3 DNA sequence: TGTGCCAGCCAAGGAAACAGGCTCACAGATACGCAGTATTTT.

CDR3 in amino acids: CASSLYLAGGLDTQYF. Here the CDR3 DNA reads TGTGCCAGCAGTTTATATCTAGCGGGGGGGTTGGATACGCAGTATTTT. V is TRBV28 and J is TRBJ2-3; 12 bases map to TRBD2. From germline, CDR1 is MDHEN and CDR2 SYDVKM. The V gene end was trimmed by 1 base and the J gene end by 6 bases; junction bases not matched to a gene: 5. The CDR3 length is 16 residues.

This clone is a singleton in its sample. DNA for the CDR3: TGTGCCAGTAGTAGGGGACTAGCGGGGAGCTCCTACAATGAGCAGTTCTTC. Its protein product is CASSRGLAGSSYNEQFF. The chain combines TRBV19 with TRBJ2-1; 13 positions match TRBD2. This CDR3 spans 17 amino acids. Germline lookup yields CDR1 LNHDA and CDR2 SQIVND (reference sequence). J was trimmed by 0 bases and V by 4 bases; bases with no gene match: 3.

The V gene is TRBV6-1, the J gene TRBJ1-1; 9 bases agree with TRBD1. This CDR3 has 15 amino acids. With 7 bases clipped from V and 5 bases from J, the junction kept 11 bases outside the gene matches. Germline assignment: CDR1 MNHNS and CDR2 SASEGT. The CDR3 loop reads CASNQLTGGWTEAFF. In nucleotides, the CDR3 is TGTGCCAGCAATCAACTGACAGGGGGTTGGACTGAAGCTTTCTTT.

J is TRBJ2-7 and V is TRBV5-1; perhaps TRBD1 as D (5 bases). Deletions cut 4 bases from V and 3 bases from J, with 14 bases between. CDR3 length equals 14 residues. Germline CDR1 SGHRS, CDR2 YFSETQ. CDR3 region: CASSIAGHGYEQYF. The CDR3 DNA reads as TGCGCCAGCAGCATCGCCGGACACGGCTACGAGCAGTACTTC.